The rows below give T cell receptor beta chains drawn from one sample of a study of T cells in Graves' hyperthyroidism and ophthalmopathy. From the multiplex PCR reads, TCRdb called clonotypes with MiXCR, one entry per CDR3 protein. The repertoire consists of about 560,000 distinct CDR3 sequences, with around 46% occurring once and the leading ten covering 8.2%. Sequencing input: peripheral blood or thyroid tissue (not recorded which). These receptors all come from a young woman with Graves' hyperthyroidism. Each CDR3 is given with its conserved first and last residue. The order of the fields is V gene, clone size, J gene, D gene, CDR3 protein, CDR3 DNA. The D gene is left open where the match is weak. Clone sizes are given selectively: once, few, many, or a class where the clone is expanded.

V gene: TRBV12-3/TRBV12-4
clone size: NA
J gene: TRBJ2-7
D gene: TRBD1
CDR3 protein: CVSSPPTGPYEQYF
CDR3 DNA: TGTGTCAGCAGTCCACCGACAGGGCCCTACGAGCAGTACTTC

V gene: TRBV29-1
clone size: many
J gene: TRBJ1-4
D gene: TRBD1
CDR3 protein: CSDRGEKLFF
CDR3 DNA: TGCAGCGACAGGGGAGAAAAACTGTTTTTT

V gene: TRBV19
clone size: many
J gene: TRBJ1-1
D gene: NA
CDR3 protein: CASTPGMNTEAFF
CDR3 DNA: TGTGCCAGTACCCCGGGGATGAACACTGAAGCTTTCTTT

V gene: TRBV10-3
clone size: NA
J gene: TRBJ2-7
D gene: TRBD2
CDR3 protein: CAISEGLADTYEQYF
CDR3 DNA: TGTGCCATCAGTGAGGGACTAGCGGACACCTACGAGCAGTACTTC

V gene: TRBV25-1
clone size: NA
J gene: TRBJ2-2
D gene: NA
CDR3 protein: CASSYSGSLNTEELFF
CDR3 DNA: TGTGCCAGCAGTTACTCGGGCAGCCTGAACACCGAGGAGCTGTTTTTT

V gene: TRBV7-2
clone size: NA
J gene: TRBJ1-5
D gene: TRBD1
CDR3 protein: CASRKTGVRDQPQHF
CDR3 DNA: TGCGCCAGCCGAAAGACAGGGGTCCGGGATCAGCCCCAGCATTTT

V gene: TRBV7-6
clone size: NA
J gene: TRBJ2-7
D gene: NA
CDR3 protein: CAQKVLAWPYEQYF
CDR3 DNA: TGTGCCCAAAAGGTCCTAGCGTGGCCCTACGAGCAGTACTTC

V gene: TRBV2
clone size: many
J gene: TRBJ1-2
D gene: NA
CDR3 protein: CASRASGFGYTF
CDR3 DNA: TGTGCCAGCAGGGCGTCGGGTTTTGGCTACACCTTC

V gene: TRBV20-1
clone size: few
J gene: TRBJ2-7
D gene: TRBD2
CDR3 protein: CSARLAGPVEQYF
CDR3 DNA: TGCAGTGCTAGACTAGCGGGTCCGGTCGAGCAGTACTTC

V gene: TRBV20-1
clone size: many
J gene: TRBJ1-6
D gene: NA
CDR3 protein: CSARGSANSPLHF
CDR3 DNA: TGCAGTGCTAGAGGGTCCGCAAATTCACCCCTCCACTTT

V gene: TRBV10-3
clone size: NA
J gene: TRBJ1-2
D gene: NA
CDR3 protein: CAISESRFYGYTF
CDR3 DNA: TGTGCCATCAGTGAGTCCCGTTTCTATGGCTACACCTTC

V gene: TRBV7-9
clone size: many
J gene: TRBJ1-1
D gene: NA
CDR3 protein: CASSLVQRAFF
CDR3 DNA: TGTGCCAGCAGCTTAGTCCAGAGAGCTTTCTTT

V gene: TRBV6-6
clone size: few
J gene: TRBJ2-5
D gene: NA
CDR3 protein: CASRSLAETQYF
CDR3 DNA: TGTGCCAGCAGATCCCTAGCGGAGACCCAGTACTTC

V gene: TRBV9
clone size: few
J gene: TRBJ2-2
D gene: TRBD1
CDR3 protein: CASSPRDRTNTGELFF
CDR3 DNA: TGTGCCAGCAGCCCCCGGGACAGGACGAACACCGGGGAGCTGTTTTTT

V gene: TRBV12-3/TRBV12-4
clone size: few
J gene: TRBJ1-3
D gene: NA
CDR3 protein: CASSYRDSGNTIYF
CDR3 DNA: TGTGCCAGCAGTTACAGGGACTCTGGAAACACCATATATTTT

V gene: TRBV14
clone size: NA
J gene: TRBJ1-5
D gene: NA
CDR3 protein: CASSLKPRDRSNQPQHF
CDR3 DNA: TGTGCCAGCAGCTTAAAACCCCGGGACCGTAGCAATCAGCCCCAGCATTTT

V gene: TRBV15
clone size: NA
J gene: TRBJ1-1
D gene: NA
CDR3 protein: CATSLERGKAEAFF
CDR3 DNA: TGTGCCACCAGCCTAGAGAGGGGGAAAGCTGAAGCTTTCTTT

V gene: TRBV24-1
clone size: NA
J gene: TRBJ1-1
D gene: NA
CDR3 protein: CATSAGTEAFF
CDR3 DNA: TGTGCCACCAGTGCAGGGACTGAAGCTTTCTTT

V gene: TRBV29-1
clone size: NA
J gene: TRBJ1-6
D gene: NA
CDR3 protein: CSVGREVNSPLHF
CDR3 DNA: TGCAGCGTGGGCCGGGAGGTTAATTCACCCCTCCACTTT

V gene: TRBV20-1
clone size: few
J gene: TRBJ1-1
D gene: TRBD1
CDR3 protein: CSARTDRGRTEAFF
CDR3 DNA: TGCAGTGCCCGGACGGACAGGGGGCGAACTGAAGCTTTCTTT

V gene: TRBV25-1
clone size: many
J gene: TRBJ1-5
D gene: NA
CDR3 protein: CASSARDQPQHF
CDR3 DNA: TGTGCCAGCAGTGCCCGGGATCAGCCCCAGCATTTT

V gene: TRBV2
clone size: few
J gene: TRBJ2-7
D gene: NA
CDR3 protein: CASSPEAYEQYF
CDR3 DNA: TGTGCCAGCTCACCGGAAGCATACGAGCAGTACTTC

V gene: TRBV20-1
clone size: many
J gene: TRBJ1-5
D gene: TRBD1
CDR3 protein: CSARTGDWQPQHF
CDR3 DNA: TGCAGTGCTAGAACAGGGGATTGGCAGCCCCAGCATTTT

V gene: TRBV25-1
clone size: NA
J gene: TRBJ1-2
D gene: TRBD1
CDR3 protein: CASSEWQDREVGYTF
CDR3 DNA: TGTGCCAGCAGTGAATGGCAGGACAGGGAAGTGGGCTACACCTTC

V gene: TRBV6-4
clone size: once
J gene: TRBJ1-2
D gene: TRBD1
CDR3 protein: CASSNLPGQRSYTF
CDR3 DNA: TGTGCCAGCAGTAACCTACCGGGACAGAGATCCTACACCTTC

V gene: TRBV6-5
clone size: NA
J gene: TRBJ2-2
D gene: NA
CDR3 protein: CASSYELAGRLFF
CDR3 DNA: TGTGCCAGCAGTTACGAATTGGCAGGGAGGCTGTTTTTT

V gene: TRBV10-3
clone size: many
J gene: TRBJ2-5
D gene: NA
CDR3 protein: CAISVWEQETQYF
CDR3 DNA: TGTGCCATCAGTGTTTGGGAGCAAGAGACCCAGTACTTC

V gene: TRBV7-9
clone size: many
J gene: TRBJ1-6
D gene: NA
CDR3 protein: CASSSVGDSPLHF
CDR3 DNA: TGTGCCAGCAGCTCCGTGGGGGATTCACCCCTCCACTTT

V gene: TRBV7-8
clone size: many
J gene: TRBJ1-5
D gene: NA
CDR3 protein: CASSLLQGGNQPQHF
CDR3 DNA: TGTGCCAGCAGCTTACTACAGGGCGGCAATCAGCCCCAGCATTTT

V gene: TRBV20-1
clone size: few
J gene: TRBJ1-5
D gene: NA
CDR3 protein: CSARRGNQPQHF
CDR3 DNA: TGCAGTGCTAGAAGGGGAAATCAGCCCCAGCATTTT

V gene: TRBV7-9
clone size: NA
J gene: TRBJ2-7
D gene: TRBD1
CDR3 protein: CASSWTGAGELYF
CDR3 DNA: TGTGCCAGCAGCTGGACAGGGGCCGGGGAGCTGTACTTC

V gene: TRBV20-1
clone size: NA
J gene: TRBJ1-1
D gene: NA
CDR3 protein: CSASSQSTEAFF
CDR3 DNA: TGCAGTGCCAGCAGTCAAAGCACTGAAGCTTTCTTT

V gene: TRBV11-2
clone size: NA
J gene: TRBJ1-2
D gene: NA
CDR3 protein: CASSPGVANYGYTF
CDR3 DNA: TGTGCCAGCAGCCCCGGGGTAGCTAACTATGGCTACACCTTC

V gene: TRBV7-9
clone size: few
J gene: TRBJ2-7
D gene: NA
CDR3 protein: CASSQAGNSYEQYF
CDR3 DNA: TGTGCCAGCAGCCAAGCCGGGAACTCCTACGAGCAGTACTTC

V gene: TRBV20-1
clone size: NA
J gene: TRBJ1-3
D gene: NA
CDR3 protein: CSARVGRGDTIYF
CDR3 DNA: TGCAGTGCTAGAGTGGGGCGGGGGGACACCATATATTTT

V gene: TRBV12-3/TRBV12-4
clone size: NA
J gene: TRBJ2-7
D gene: NA
CDR3 protein: CASSLLGRGEQYF
CDR3 DNA: TGTGCCAGCAGTTTATTGGGGCGTGGGGAGCAGTACTTC